Described below is a single TCR beta chain sequence and its context. What it binds is unknown. The data belong to a study of cytomegalovirus exposure and HLA in healthy donors. Study-level information: About 180 million T cells yielded 100 million or so unique TCR beta sequences in earlier analysis. Study-level points and caveats: Later analysis suggested most CMV-associated TCR beta chains were HLA-restricted. Association with HLA alleles at 0.05 false discovery rate was found for 15,000 to 20,000 TCR beta sequences in a later analysis.

The CDR3 is 16 residues long. After removal of 0 bases from V and 5 bases from J, the junction contained 7 bases not matched to a gene. The germline V gene encodes CDR1 SGDLS and CDR2 YYNGEE. The PCR used 60 Vbeta and 13 Jbeta primers. The repertoire was sequenced with immunoSEQ multiplex PCR; TCRdb's copy has only in-frame clones and lacks some. The sample has about 110,000 clones, around two thirds seen once. The gene calls are TRBV9 and TRBJ2-5, with 10 bases matching TRBD2. This sequence was found in a middle-aged woman in good health and CMV-seropositive. The specimen sequenced was PBMCs. Here the CDR3 DNA reads TGTGCCAGCAGCGTAGGTAGCCTAGCGGGGGTGGAGACCCAGTACTTC. It is translated as CASSVGSLAGVETQYF.